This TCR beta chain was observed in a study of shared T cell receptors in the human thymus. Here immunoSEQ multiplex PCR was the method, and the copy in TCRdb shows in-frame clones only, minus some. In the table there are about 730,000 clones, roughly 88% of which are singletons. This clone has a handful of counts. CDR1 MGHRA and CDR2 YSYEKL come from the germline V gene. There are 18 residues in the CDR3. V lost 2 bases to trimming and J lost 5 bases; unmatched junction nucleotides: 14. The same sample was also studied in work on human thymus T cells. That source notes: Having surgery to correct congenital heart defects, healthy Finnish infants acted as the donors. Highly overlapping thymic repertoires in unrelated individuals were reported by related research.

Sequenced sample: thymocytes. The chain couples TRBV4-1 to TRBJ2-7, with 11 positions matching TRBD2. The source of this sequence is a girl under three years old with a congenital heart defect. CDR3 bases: TGCGCCAGCAGCCAATTTCTAGCGGGGGGTCCCCCTAGAGACGAGCAGTACTTC. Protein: CASSQFLAGGPPRDEQYF.